This TCR beta chain originates from a study of cytomegalovirus exposure and HLA in healthy donors. Study findings and constraints: A later analysis reportedly found that, within productive TCRs, an Asian-associated ancestry cluster had fewer N-insertions than the mean observed across the approximately 700 donors. Earlier analysis looked at TCR beta V segments, and most were productive about 87% or about 30% of the time. Later analysis identified several of the most significant clusters that appeared linked to common viral pathogens. V- and J-gene trimming in TCR beta was tied to a missense DCLRE1C variant by an analysis performed later.

60 Vbeta and 13 Jbeta primers were used in PCR. Sequenced by immunoSEQ multiplex PCR; TCRdb stores in-frame clones only, minus some. Here the sample spans just over 200,000 clones, 65% to 80% being singletons. With respect to this clone: Antigen: not known.

The receptor was isolated from a man aged 45-65 years in good health and CMV-seronegative. The sequencing sample was made of PBMCs.

The CDR3 is CASKGREGHSNEQFF. In DNA form, the CDR3 reads TGTGCCAGCAAGGGGCGGGAGGGCCACTCCAATGAGCAGTTCTTC. This rearrangement joins TRBV2 to TRBJ2-1; 9 nucleotides agree with TRBD2. The CDR3 has 15 residues. Trimming at V came to 7 bases and at J to 6 bases, leaving 10 bases not matched to a gene. CDR1 SNHLY and CDR2 FYNNEI come from the germline V gene. Full variable domain (outside the CDR3, taken from reference TRBV2 and TRBJ2-1): EPEVTQTPSHQVTQMGQEVILRCVPISNHLYFYWYRQILGQKVEFLVSFYNNEISEKSEIFDDQFSVERPDGSNFTLKIRSTKLEDSAMYFCASKGREGHSNEQFFGPGTRLTVL.